This T cell receptor beta chain derives from a study of regulatory T cells in long-lasting Graves disease. Across the whole study: Antithyroid drug exposure in newly diagnosed Graves' patients had lasted under 3 months. Study observations and caveats: With persistent disease, TRBV28, TRBJ1-2 and TRBJ2-5 were the favored segments. Sampling was limited to peripheral blood rather than thyroid tissue.

With 3 bases removed from V and 2 bases from J, the gap between germline ends came to 10 bases. Germline-derived CDR1 and CDR2 are KGHDR and SFDVKD. The CDR3 sequence is 15 residues long. CDR3-region Arm-PCR and iRepertoire HTBI primers produced the TCR beta libraries. A single record per CDR3 protein comes from TCRdb applying MiXCR to the multiplex PCR reads. This sample has 350,000 to 450,000 distinct CDR3 sequences, with approximately 15% found just once. This clonotype was seen ten or more times. Antigen specificity is unknown. Time point denoted: newly diagnosed GD, antithyroid drugs for less than 3 months. Construction of the TCR library relied on RNA isolated from PBMCs. The data were also submitted as part of a second study, on T cells in Graves' hyperthyroidism and ophthalmopathy.

The sequence was obtained from a woman between 25 and 40 years old with Graves disease. V and J are TRBV24-1 and TRBJ1-5; D is possibly TRBD1 (6 bases). Specimen: peripheral blood mononuclear cells (PBMCs), collected at new diagnosis, from a patient treated with antithyroid drugs. Written as DNA, the CDR3 is TGTGCCACCAGTGATCCGAGGGGGGGCAATCAGCCCCAGCATTTT. This sequence encodes CATSDPRGGNQPQHF.